Listed below are T cell receptor beta chains from one sample, sequenced in a study of blood T cell repertoires in COVID-19. Clones were read by immunoSEQ multiplex PCR, and TCRdb kept only the in-frame ones, dropping some. This sample yields around 70,000 clones, of which roughly 90% are seen a single time; just under 0.6% belongs to the top ten. What was sequenced was peripheral blood. The receptor set was obtained from a man in his 60s with acute or convalescent COVID-19. CDR3s include the opening cysteine and the closing phenylalanine or tryptophan. A D gene is named only where the DNA matches it firmly. The size field is filled for only some rows; it gives once, few, many or a size class.

CDR3 protein: CASSQAVAQGHGYEQYF
CDR3 DNA: TGCGCCAGCAGCCAGGCGGTGGCCCAGGGACATGGCTACGAGCAGTACTTC
J gene: TRBJ2-7
V gene: TRBV4-1
D gene: NA
clone size: few

CDR3 protein: CASSIQINYGYTF
CDR3 DNA: TGTGCCAGCAGTATACAGATTAACTATGGCTACACCTTC
J gene: TRBJ1-2
V gene: TRBV12-3/TRBV12-4
D gene: NA
clone size: NA

CDR3 protein: CASSYDPVLGETQYF
CDR3 DNA: TGTGCCAGCAGTTACGACCCCGTCCTCGGGGAGACCCAGTACTTC
J gene: TRBJ2-5
V gene: TRBV6-5
D gene: NA
clone size: NA

CDR3 protein: CASRLAGPGGTDTQYF
CDR3 DNA: TGTGCCAGCAGACTAGCGGGGCCCGGGGGCACAGATACGCAGTATTTT
J gene: TRBJ2-3
V gene: TRBV25-1
D gene: TRBD2
clone size: NA

CDR3 protein: CASSRQNGGNSPLHF
CDR3 DNA: TGTGCCAGCAGCCGCCAAAACGGGGGGAATTCACCCCTCCACTTT
J gene: TRBJ1-6
V gene: TRBV6-5
D gene: NA
clone size: NA

CDR3 protein: CATSDRTENYGYTF
CDR3 DNA: TGTGCCACCAGTGATCGGACAGAAAACTATGGCTACACCTTC
J gene: TRBJ1-2
V gene: TRBV24-1
D gene: NA
clone size: NA

CDR3 protein: CASSPPSGRSTGELFF
CDR3 DNA: TGTGCCAGCTCACCTCCTAGCGGGAGGAGTACCGGGGAGCTGTTTTTT
J gene: TRBJ2-2
V gene: TRBV18
D gene: TRBD2
clone size: once

CDR3 protein: CASRSGTENNEQFF
CDR3 DNA: TGTGCCAGCAGGTCCGGTACAGAGAACAATGAGCAGTTCTTC
J gene: TRBJ2-1
V gene: TRBV7-6
D gene: NA
clone size: NA

CDR3 protein: CASSQTRTSGRMGTDTQYF
CDR3 DNA: TGTGCCAGCAGCCAAACCCGGACTAGCGGGAGGATGGGCACAGATACGCAGTATTTT
J gene: TRBJ2-3
V gene: TRBV27
D gene: TRBD2
clone size: NA

CDR3 protein: CASSSGQGVGGKLFF
CDR3 DNA: TGTGCCAGCAGTTCCGGACAGGGGGTTGGTGGAAAACTGTTTTTT
J gene: TRBJ1-4
V gene: TRBV6-5
D gene: TRBD1
clone size: NA

CDR3 protein: CASSLEWSSTDTQYF
CDR3 DNA: TGTGCCAGCAGCTTGGAGTGGAGCAGCACAGATACGCAGTATTTT
J gene: TRBJ2-3
V gene: TRBV5-4
D gene: NA
clone size: once

CDR3 protein: CATSPGGSGNTIYF
CDR3 DNA: TGTGCCACCAGTCCCGGGGGCTCTGGAAACACCATATATTTT
J gene: TRBJ1-3
V gene: TRBV24-1
D gene: NA
clone size: NA

CDR3 protein: CASSFGVTNTEAFF
CDR3 DNA: TGCGCCAGCAGCTTCGGGGTCACGAACACTGAAGCTTTCTTT
J gene: TRBJ1-1
V gene: TRBV5-1
D gene: NA
clone size: NA

CDR3 protein: CASSLSGTNTGELFF
CDR3 DNA: TGTGCCAGCAGTTTAAGCGGGACGAACACCGGGGAGCTGTTTTTT
J gene: TRBJ2-2
V gene: TRBV27
D gene: TRBD2
clone size: once

CDR3 protein: CASQGGTYEQYF
CDR3 DNA: TGTGCCAGCCAGGGCGGAACCTACGAGCAGTACTTC
J gene: TRBJ2-7
V gene: TRBV6-5
D gene: NA
clone size: once

CDR3 protein: CAIRKTSPTGELFF
CDR3 DNA: TGTGCCATCAGGAAGACTTCCCCCACCGGGGAGCTGTTTTTT
J gene: TRBJ2-2
V gene: TRBV10-3
D gene: NA
clone size: NA

CDR3 protein: CASSIDLWGEYNEQFF
CDR3 DNA: TGTGCCAGTAGTATAGATCTTTGGGGAGAATACAATGAGCAGTTCTTC
J gene: TRBJ2-1
V gene: TRBV19
D gene: NA
clone size: NA

CDR3 protein: CASSRVDLPPYEQYF
CDR3 DNA: TGTGCCAGCAGCCGGGTCGACTTGCCTCCCTACGAGCAGTACTTC
J gene: TRBJ2-7
V gene: TRBV6-2/TRBV6-3
D gene: NA
clone size: NA

CDR3 protein: CASSNGRGIDQPQHF
CDR3 DNA: TGTGCCAGTAGTAACGGCAGGGGGATTGATCAGCCCCAGCATTTT
J gene: TRBJ1-5
V gene: TRBV19
D gene: TRBD1
clone size: few

CDR3 protein: CAWSTLWGGGTEAFF
CDR3 DNA: TGTGCCTGGAGCACACTCTGGGGGGGAGGCACTGAAGCTTTCTTT
J gene: TRBJ1-1
V gene: TRBV30
D gene: NA
clone size: NA

CDR3 protein: CASSLRGENTEAFF
CDR3 DNA: TGTGCCAGCAGCTTAAGAGGAGAGAACACTGAAGCTTTCTTT
J gene: TRBJ1-1
V gene: TRBV7-6
D gene: NA
clone size: NA

CDR3 protein: CASSIQLDLTGELFF
CDR3 DNA: TGTGCCAGTAGTATTCAACTAGATCTAACCGGGGAGCTGTTTTTT
J gene: TRBJ2-2
V gene: TRBV19
D gene: NA
clone size: NA

CDR3 protein: CASSFFRQGGNEQFF
CDR3 DNA: TGTGCCAGCAGCTTTTTTAGACAGGGGGGCAATGAGCAGTTCTTC
J gene: TRBJ2-1
V gene: TRBV11-1
D gene: TRBD1
clone size: NA

CDR3 protein: CASSQEGSYEQYF
CDR3 DNA: TGCGCCAGCAGCCAAGAGGGGAGCTACGAGCAGTACTTC
J gene: TRBJ2-7
V gene: TRBV4-1
D gene: NA
clone size: NA

CDR3 protein: CASSLRGNGYTF
CDR3 DNA: TGTGCCAGCAGCTTACGAGGGAATGGCTACACCTTC
J gene: TRBJ1-2
V gene: TRBV11-1
D gene: NA
clone size: NA

CDR3 protein: CAAASGTGGNTEAFF
CDR3 DNA: TGTGCCGCCGCATCGGGGACAGGGGGGAACACTGAAGCTTTCTTT
J gene: TRBJ1-1
V gene: TRBV24-1
D gene: TRBD1
clone size: NA

CDR3 protein: CASSARGSNQPQHF
CDR3 DNA: TGTGCCAGTAGTGCCAGGGGAAGCAATCAGCCCCAGCATTTT
J gene: TRBJ1-5
V gene: TRBV19
D gene: NA
clone size: once

CDR3 protein: CASKGQGYADTQYF
CDR3 DNA: TGTGCCAGCAAAGGACAGGGGTACGCAGATACGCAGTATTTT
J gene: TRBJ2-3
V gene: TRBV6-5
D gene: TRBD1
clone size: NA

CDR3 protein: CASSLFQNTEAFF
CDR3 DNA: TGTGCCAGCAGTTTATTCCAGAACACTGAAGCTTTCTTT
J gene: TRBJ1-1
V gene: TRBV12-3/TRBV12-4
D gene: NA
clone size: few

CDR3 protein: CASSRQRGHYEQYF
CDR3 DNA: TGTGCCAGTAGTCGACAGCGTGGTCACTACGAGCAGTACTTC
J gene: TRBJ2-7
V gene: TRBV19
D gene: NA
clone size: NA

CDR3 protein: CASSETKNYGYTF
CDR3 DNA: TGTGCCAGCAGTGAAACAAAGAACTATGGCTACACCTTC
J gene: TRBJ1-2
V gene: TRBV2
D gene: NA
clone size: NA

CDR3 protein: CASSLVGLVSSTDTQYF
CDR3 DNA: TGTGCCAGCAGCTTAGTGGGACTCGTATCTAGCACAGATACGCAGTATTTT
J gene: TRBJ2-3
V gene: TRBV7-9
D gene: NA
clone size: NA

CDR3 protein: CASSNGMISSYNEQFF
CDR3 DNA: TGTGCCAGCAGTAACGGGATGATTAGCTCCTACAATGAGCAGTTCTTC
J gene: TRBJ2-1
V gene: TRBV6-4
D gene: NA
clone size: NA

CDR3 protein: CASSQDRLRGSSTDTQYF
CDR3 DNA: TGTGCCAGCAGCCAAGATAGGTTGCGCGGGAGCTCCACAGATACGCAGTATTTT
J gene: TRBJ2-3
V gene: TRBV3-1/TRBV3-2
D gene: TRBD2
clone size: NA

CDR3 protein: CASSQDWTEDVLTF
CDR3 DNA: TGTGCCAGCAGCCAAGATTGGACAGAAGACGTCCTGACTTTC
J gene: TRBJ2-6
V gene: TRBV14
D gene: NA
clone size: NA

CDR3 protein: CASSSEGSTNEKLFF
CDR3 DNA: TGTGCCAGCAGCTCGGAGGGGTCGACTAATGAAAAACTGTTTTTT
J gene: TRBJ1-4
V gene: TRBV28
D gene: NA
clone size: NA

CDR3 protein: CASSSGRGRHNEQFF
CDR3 DNA: TGTGCCAGCAGCTCAGGACGTGGGAGACACAATGAGCAGTTCTTC
J gene: TRBJ2-1
V gene: TRBV7-2
D gene: NA
clone size: NA

CDR3 protein: CASSKDARATQPQHF
CDR3 DNA: TGCGCCAGCAGCAAGGATGCCAGGGCGACTCAGCCCCAGCATTTT
J gene: TRBJ1-5
V gene: TRBV23-1
D gene: NA
clone size: NA

CDR3 protein: CASSQEGGRRYGYTF
CDR3 DNA: TGCGCCAGCAGCCAAGAGGGGGGGCGCCGCTATGGCTACACCTTC
J gene: TRBJ1-2
V gene: TRBV4-1
D gene: NA
clone size: NA

CDR3 protein: CASRSRGPTQNTEAFF
CDR3 DNA: TGCGCCAGCAGAAGCAGGGGGCCGACCCAGAACACTGAAGCTTTCTTT
J gene: TRBJ1-1
V gene: TRBV5-1
D gene: TRBD1
clone size: NA

CDR3 protein: CASSLTFTGGYGYTF
CDR3 DNA: TGTGCCAGCAGTTTAACTTTTACAGGGGGCTATGGCTACACCTTC
J gene: TRBJ1-2
V gene: TRBV27
D gene: TRBD1
clone size: NA

CDR3 protein: CASRQGAGEQYF
CDR3 DNA: TGTGCCAGCAGACAGGGGGCGGGTGAGCAGTACTTC
J gene: TRBJ2-7
V gene: TRBV12-3/TRBV12-4
D gene: TRBD1
clone size: NA

CDR3 protein: CASKRGEGSPLHF
CDR3 DNA: TGTGCCAGTAAACGGGGGGAAGGTTCACCCCTCCACTTT
J gene: TRBJ1-6
V gene: TRBV19
D gene: NA
clone size: NA

CDR3 protein: CASSPQSGGINEQYF
CDR3 DNA: TGTGCCAGCTCACCACAGAGCGGGGGAATCAACGAGCAGTACTTC
J gene: TRBJ2-7
V gene: TRBV18
D gene: TRBD2
clone size: NA

CDR3 protein: CASSLTQAGAFF
CDR3 DNA: TGTGCCAGCAGTTTAACGCAAGCGGGGGCTTTCTTT
J gene: TRBJ1-1
V gene: TRBV12-3/TRBV12-4
D gene: NA
clone size: NA

CDR3 protein: CASSPGDRAYEQYF
CDR3 DNA: TGTGCCAGCAGCCCTGGGGACAGGGCCTACGAGCAGTACTTC
J gene: TRBJ2-7
V gene: TRBV5-5
D gene: TRBD1
clone size: once

CDR3 protein: CASSGGQGYEQYF
CDR3 DNA: TGTGCCAGCAGCGGCGGACAAGGCTACGAGCAGTACTTC
J gene: TRBJ2-7
V gene: TRBV9
D gene: NA
clone size: NA